These 29 T cell receptor beta chains were sequenced from one sample in a study of Ad26.COV2.S vaccination and SARS-CoV-2 variants. Repertoires were generated with immunoSEQ multiplex PCR, while TCRdb's copy carries only in-frame clones and drops some. The sample lists around 340,000 clones; around nine tenths were seen once. Sample treatment: around 19 received Ad26.COV2.S at low or high dose, single or two shots; about 5 received placebo; per-sample allocation not given. Samples were taken on day 63 after the first vaccine or placebo injection. The source was peripheral blood, collected in a trial of Ad26.COV2.S vaccine versus placebo. Every receptor here comes from a person between 18 and 65 years old who received the Ad26.COV2.S COVID-19 vaccine or a placebo.

This rearrangement joins TRBV19 to TRBJ1-1; tentative D call: TRBD1 (5 bases). Per germline, CDR1 LNHDA and CDR2 SQIVND (reference sequence). The CDR3 is 14 residues long. Between the trimmed V and J ends, which lost 8 bases and 4 bases, there was a span of 17 bases. CDR3 sequence reads: CASSSVGGGTEAFF. The CDR3 DNA is TGTGCCAGTTCCTCAGTGGGTGGGGGCACTGAAGCTTTCTTT.

J is TRBJ2-1 and V is TRBV9; 9 bases are a match to TRBD2. The germline V gene has CDR1 SGDLS and CDR2 YYNGEE. CDR3 size: 16 residues. Trimming at V came to 3 bases and at J to 5 bases, leaving 9 bases not matched to a gene. CDR3 sequence: CASSGTRREGDNEQFF. The CDR3 nucleotides are TGTGCCAGCAGCGGAACGAGGCGGGAGGGAGACAATGAGCAGTTCTTC.

The genes are TRBV3-1 (or the pseudogene TRBV3-2) and TRBJ1-2; the match to TRBD1 covers 7 bases. Germline V gene data show CDR1 as LGHDT and CDR2 as YNNKEL (reference sequence). V dropped 1 base and J dropped 4; count of bases not matched to a gene: 6. CDR3 length: 15 amino acids. The CDR3, as DNA: TGTGCCAGCAGCCAAGCTATGGGACAGCGCTATGGCTACACCTTC. Translated, it gives CASSQAMGQRYGYTF.

The V call is TRBV14, the J call TRBJ2-7; possibly TRBD2 for D (5 bases). Germline values: CDR1 SGHDN, CDR2 FVKESK. This CDR3 has 17 amino acids. V was shortened by 0 bases and J by 4 bases, with 19 bases between the two germline ends. For the CDR3, the DNA is TGTGCCAGCAGCCAAGATGCGAGGGTGGTGGGTTGGTACGAGCAGTACTTC. Protein product: CASSQDARVVGWYEQYF.

The chain couples TRBV9 to TRBJ1-2; TRBD1 matches at 7 bases. The CDR3 spans 17 residues. J gave up 6 bases and V 2 bases, and 16 bases lay outside the gene matches. Per germline, CDR1 SGDLS and CDR2 YYNGEE. CDR3 loop: CASSVIPQGGAGDGYTF. The DNA of the CDR3 is TGTGCCAGCAGCGTCATCCCCCAGGGGGGCGCAGGGGATGGCTACACCTTC.

For the CDR3, the DNA is TGTGCCATCAGTGAGTCGAGTACAGATACGCAGTATTTT. It is translated as CAISESSTDTQYF. The gene calls are TRBV10-3 and TRBJ2-3; D not certain. This CDR3 spans 13 amino acids. CDR1 and CDR2 (germline): ENHRY, SYGVKD. Deletions cut 0 bases from V and 3 bases from J, with 4 bases between.

The CDR3 DNA is TGTGCCAGCAGCCACCTCTACAAGAACGATGAGCAGTTCTTC. Translating gives CASSHLYKNDEQFF. This chain links TRBV3-1 (or the pseudogene TRBV3-2) with TRBJ2-1; D not certain. The CDR3 sequence is 14 residues long. Germline assignment: CDR1 LGHDT and CDR2 YNNKEL (reference sequence). Trimming removed 3 bases from V and 8 bases from J, with 14 bases in between.

This chain's CDR3 is CASSSSGPSNQPQHF. The CDR3, as DNA: TGTGCCAGCAGCTCCAGTGGGCCCAGCAATCAGCCCCAGCATTTT. The gene calls are TRBV7-2 and TRBJ1-5; no firm D call. CDR3 length equals 15 residues. CDR1 is SGHTA, CDR2 FQGNSA, per germline. Trimming took off 4 bases at V and 1 base at J, with 11 bases between the two ends. The full variable domain, in which reference TRBV7-2 and TRBJ1-5 provide the parts outside the CDR3, is GAGVSQSPSNKVTEKGKDVELRCDPISGHTALYWYRQSLGQGLEFLIYFQGNSAPDKSGLPSDRFSAERTGGSVSTLTIQRTQQEDSAVYLCASSSSGPSNQPQHFGDGTRLSIL.

The chain uses TRBV27 and TRBJ2-1, with TRBD2 identical over 9 bases. V was clipped by 4 bases and J by 8 bases; unmatched bases: 3. Germline CDR1 reads MNHEY; CDR2 reads SMNVEV (reference sequence). This CDR3 comprises 13 residues. In DNA, the CDR3 is TGTGCCAGCAGTTGGCGGGAGGGGGATGAGCAGTTCTTC. Protein product: CASSWREGDEQFF.

The chain employs TRBV7-2 and TRBJ2-7, with D perhaps given as TRBD1 or TRBD2 (5 bases each). CDR3 length: 15 amino acids. The V gene lost 5 bases and the J gene lost 0 bases, with 14 bases spanning the gap. The germline V gene has CDR1 SGHTA and CDR2 FQGNSA. The CDR3 sequence is CASSPRGGDSYEQYF. CDR3 in DNA: TGTGCCAGCAGCCCCCGGGGCGGAGACTCCTACGAGCAGTACTTC. The variable domain in full, completed from reference TRBV7-2 and TRBJ2-7, reads GAGVSQSPSNKVTEKGKDVELRCDPISGHTALYWYRQSLGQGLEFLIYFQGNSAPDKSGLPSDRFSAERTGGSVSTLTIQRTQQEDSAVYLCASSPRGGDSYEQYFGPGTRLTVT.

The V call is TRBV5-5, the J call TRBJ2-3; 9 bases map to TRBD1. CDR3 size: 16 residues. With V trimmed by 4 bases and J by 0 bases, 6 bases remained unmatched. Germline CDR1 reads SGHKS; CDR2 reads YYEKEE (reference sequence). CDR3 residues: CASSPAGQGSTDTQYF. Here the CDR3 DNA reads TGTGCCAGCAGCCCTGCGGGACAGGGAAGCACAGATACGCAGTATTTT.

This chain connects TRBV9 to TRBJ1-2; TRBD1 aligns across 7 bases. Unmatched junction bases numbered 9, after V lost 4 bases and J lost 3 bases. Germline CDR1 is SGDLS and CDR2 is YYNGEE. The CDR3 covers 15 residues. CDR3 loop: CASSLSRDSHYGYTF. In DNA, the CDR3 is TGTGCCAGCAGCCTATCCCGGGACAGCCACTATGGCTACACCTTC.

CDR3 in DNA: TGTGCCAGCCTTAAGGGACAGAGGATCCTCTATGGCTACACCTTC. This sequence encodes CASLKGQRILYGYTF. The rearrangement links TRBV28 to TRBJ1-2; 7 positions agree with TRBD1. Looked up from germline, CDR1 is MDHEN and CDR2 is SYDVKM. J gave up 4 bases and V 8 bases, and 13 bases lay outside the gene matches. This CDR3 is built from 15 residues.

This clone has just a few counts. The chain recombines TRBV5-3 with TRBJ2-1; 12 bases map to TRBD2. TRBV5-3 is identified as an open reading frame with a role that is uncertain. This CDR3 spans 16 amino acids. Trimming cost V 3 bases and J 8 bases; bases outside gene matches: 9. CDR3 amino acids: CARSWTSGKERDEQFF. The CDR3 DNA reads TGTGCCAGAAGCTGGACTAGCGGGAAAGAGAGGGATGAGCAGTTCTTC.

This rearrangement joins TRBV6-1 to TRBJ2-7; D is unclear. Per the germline V gene, CDR1 is MNHNS and CDR2 is SASEGT. This CDR3 comprises 13 residues. Trimming took 3 bases from V and 7 from J, leaving 13 bases between them. The CDR3 spells CASSDGWATEQYF. The DNA of the CDR3 is TGTGCCAGCAGTGATGGTTGGGCAACGGAGCAGTACTTC.

The CDR3, as DNA: TGTGCCAGCAGCCCCTGGACAGTGAATGGCTACACCTTC. Amino acid sequence: CASSPWTVNGYTF. The chain couples TRBV13 to TRBJ1-2; D is perhaps TRBD1 (6 bases). Looked up from germline, CDR1 is PRHDT and CDR2 is FYEKMQ (reference sequence). The CDR3 extends over 13 amino acids. Trimming left V 5 bases short and J 6 bases short, with 13 bases between.

The rearrangement uses TRBV12-3 or TRBV12-4 and TRBJ1-1; 8 bases align to TRBD1. This CDR3 is 12 amino acids long. Trimming at V came to 7 bases and at J to 4 bases, leaving 2 bases not matched to a gene. The CDR3 nucleotides are TGTGCCAGCAATACAGGGGGCACTGAAGCTTTCTTT. It translates to CASNTGGTEAFF.

The rearrangement joins TRBV9 to TRBJ2-5; the D gene is possibly TRBD1 (6 bases). Germline loops: CDR1 SGDLS, CDR2 YYNGEE. Deletions cut 4 bases from V and 1 base from J, with 11 bases between. The CDR3 has 14 residues. CDR3 DNA: TGTGCCAGCAGCTTGGGGGCAGTCCAAGAGACCCAGTACTTC. Protein sequence: CASSLGAVQETQYF.

The chain employs TRBV5-4 and TRBJ1-6; 9 bases line up with TRBD1. The CDR3 is 14 amino acids. The germline V gene has CDR1 SGHNT and CDR2 YYREEE (reference sequence). With V trimmed by 3 bases and J by 7 bases, 2 bases remained unmatched. The CDR3 coding sequence is TGTGCCAGCAGCTCAGGACAGGGGAATTCACCCCTCCACTTT. Protein sequence: CASSSGQGNSPLHF.

The rearrangement uses TRBV28 and TRBJ2-5; a weak D match, TRBD2 (6 bases). The germline gives CDR1 MDHEN, CDR2 SYDVKM. The ends were cut back, 2 bases at V and 5 bases at J, with 15 bases in the middle. CDR3 length equals 15 residues. This CDR3 is CASSLPEGLGETQYF. For the CDR3, the DNA is TGTGCCAGCAGTTTACCGGAGGGGTTGGGCGAGACCCAGTACTTC.

This clone has only one observation. V usage is TRBV5-4 and J usage is TRBJ2-5; 9 positions agree with TRBD1. The length of the CDR3 is 15 residues. The trim removed 0 bases at V and 2 bases at J, leaving 2 bases unmatched. Germline V gene sequence: CDR1 SGHNT, CDR2 YYREEE (reference sequence). CDR3 protein: CASSLGQGEQETQYF. For the CDR3, the DNA is TGTGCCAGCAGCTTGGGACAGGGGGAACAAGAGACCCAGTACTTC.

This clone was observed once. CDR3 protein: CASRTILDNSPLHF. CDR3 DNA: TGTGCCAGCCGGACAATCCTGGATAATTCACCCCTCCACTTT. This chain joins TRBV6-5 and TRBJ1-6; TRBD1 might be the D (5 bases). The CDR3 is 14 amino acids. Germline V gene sequence: CDR1 MNHEY, CDR2 SVGAGI. Trimming took off 8 bases at V and 5 bases at J, with 13 bases between the two ends.

CDR3 DNA sequence: TGTGCCACCCGACGGGACAGGGACCGGCAGCCCCAGCATTTT. Its translation is CATRRDRDRQPQHF. The V and J genes are TRBV15 and TRBJ1-5; 9 bases align to TRBD1. This CDR3 is built from 14 residues. V lost 8 bases to trimming and J lost 7 bases; unmatched junction nucleotides: 9. The germline V gene encodes CDR1 LNHNV and CDR2 YYDKDF (reference sequence). The full variable domain, with the rest looked up from reference TRBV15 and TRBJ1-5, is DAMVIQNPRYQVTQFGKPVTLSCSQTLNHNVMYWYQQKSSQAPKLLFHYYDKDFNNEADTPDNFQSRRPNTSFCFLDIRSPGLGDTAMYLCATRRDRDRQPQHFGDGTRLSIL.

The V call is TRBV21-1, the J call TRBJ1-2; the DNA was not used to check the table's D call, TRBD1. TRBV21-1 is described as a pseudogene. The CDR3 length is 19 residues. Here the CDR3 DNA reads TGTGCCAGCAGGGGACAGGGGGCCGCCCTCCGCCCCTTCTTCTATGGCTACACCTTC. Translated: CASRGQGAALRPFFYGYTF.

This clone was detected a few times. This sequence joins TRBV27 and TRBJ2-2; TRBD1 agrees at 8 bases. The CDR3 runs 16 residues. V lost 2 bases and J lost 1; bases outside the gene matches: 3. Germline CDR1 MNHEY, CDR2 SMNVEV (reference sequence). This CDR3 is CASSLQGAQNTGELFF. CDR3 bases: TGTGCCAGCAGTTTACAGGGGGCACAGAACACCGGGGAGCTGTTTTTT.

The chain joins TRBV29-1 to TRBJ2-3, with D perhaps given as TRBD1 or TRBD2 (6 bases each). Germline lookup yields CDR1 SQVTM and CDR2 ANQGSEA. The CDR3 extends over 12 amino acids. The V end lost 3 bases, the J end lost 6 bases, and 10 bases lay between the germline ends. CDR3 bases: TGCAGCGTTGATGTCGGGGGCGATACGCAGTATTTT. Protein: CSVDVGGDTQYF.

A single count supports this clone. The chain combines TRBV29-1 with TRBJ2-5; the D is unclear. Germline CDR1 is SQVTM and CDR2 is ANQGSEA. Trimming removed 7 bases from V and 0 bases from J, with 12 bases in between. The CDR3 length is 13 residues. In nucleotides, the CDR3 is TGCAGCGCCGAACCTATCCACCAAGAGACCCAGTACTTC. It is translated as CSAEPIHQETQYF.

The chain is built from TRBV28 and TRBJ1-1, with 7 bases matching TRBD1. Germline values: CDR1 MDHEN, CDR2 SYDVKM. The CDR3 consists of 16 residues. Trimming at V came to 7 bases and at J to 0 bases, leaving 11 bases not matched to a gene. The CDR3 region is CASTGTRGVMNTEAFF. CDR3 DNA: TGTGCCAGCACGGGAACCAGGGGGGTGATGAACACTGAAGCTTTCTTT.

In this sample, this clone turned up once. The chain is built from TRBV5-4 and TRBJ1-2, with D uncertain. Germline V gives CDR1 SGHNT, CDR2 YYREEE (reference sequence). V was trimmed by 6 bases and J by 2 bases, leaving 14 bases between them. The CDR3 totals 14 residues. CDR3 residues: CASNMDGINYGYTF. CDR3 coding DNA: TGTGCCAGCAACATGGACGGGATAAACTATGGCTACACCTTC.